This passage covers 9 T cell receptor beta chains from one sample sequenced in a study of regulatory T cells in long-lasting Graves disease. Building of the TCR beta libraries involved iRepertoire HTBI primers and Arm-PCR of CDR3 regions. TCRdb passed the multiplex PCR reads through MiXCR, listing each CDR3 protein once. The table includes 500,000 or so distinct CDR3 sequences, roughly a sixth detected once. Time point: newly diagnosed GD, antithyroid drugs for less than 3 months. From RNA extracted from PBMCs, the TCR library was made. The same specimen was also included in a second study, on T cells in Graves' hyperthyroidism and ophthalmopathy.

The input for sequencing was peripheral blood mononuclear cells (PBMCs), taken at new diagnosis, from a patient treated with antithyroid drugs. The receptors shown here come from a middle-aged woman with Graves disease.

This clonotype appeared many times. The genes are TRBV12-3 or TRBV12-4 and TRBJ1-4, with 7 nucleotides matching TRBD1. The CDR3 runs 14 residues. Trimming removed 6 bases from V and 8 bases from J; junction bases left unmatched: 9. CDR3 region: CASSLRQGREKLFF. CDR3 DNA sequence: TGTGCCAGCAGCCTACGACAGGGTAGAGAAAAACTGTTTTTT.

This clonotype was seen ten or more times. The CDR3 spells CASSPRVSYGYTF. The CDR3 region has the DNA TGTGCCAGCTCACCGAGGGTTTCCTATGGCTACACCTTC. This chain links TRBV18 with TRBJ1-2; D is unclear. The germline V gene encodes CDR1 KGHSH and CDR2 LQKENI. This CDR3 contains 13 residues. Trimming removed 3 bases from V and 4 bases from J, with 9 bases in between.

In the case of this clonotype: A much bigger clone sits one base away, suggesting this may be a read error. The gene calls are TRBV28 and TRBJ1-1, with D unclear. This CDR3 comprises 12 residues. The ends were cut back, 10 bases at V and 0 bases at J, with 9 bases in the middle. CDR1 is MDHEN and CDR2 is SYDVKM in the germline V gene. CDR3 DNA sequence: TGTGCCATCGGGGAGGTGAACACTGAAGCTTTCTTT. Encoded protein: CAIGEVNTEAFF.

This clonotype was counted between two and nine times. V and J are TRBV2 and TRBJ1-4; D remains unclear. Looked up from germline, CDR1 is SNHLY and CDR2 is FYNNEI. V lost 4 bases and J 7 bases, leaving 10 bases between the germline ends. This CDR3 contains 13 residues. The CDR3 is CASSAERGEKLFF. The CDR3 bases are TGTGCCAGCAGTGCGGAGCGCGGTGAAAAACTGTTTTTT.

This clonotype was observed at least ten times. The chain couples TRBV10-3 to TRBJ2-5; D perhaps matches TRBD1 (6 bases). CDR1 and CDR2 from the germline V gene are ENHRY and SYGVKD. The CDR3 sequence is 13 residues long. V lost 5 bases and J lost 4, with 11 bases in between. The CDR3 DNA reads TGTGCCATCAGTCCGGGACAACGAGAGACCCAGTACTTC. Encoded protein: CAISPGQRETQYF.

This clonotype appeared many times. This chain joins TRBV5-1 and TRBJ2-5, with TRBD2 matching over 7 bases. Trimming took 0 bases from V and 7 from J; bases not matched to a gene: 6. The germline gives CDR1 SGHRS, CDR2 YFSETQ. CDR3 size: 14 residues. The CDR3 nucleotides are TGCGCCAGCAGCTTGGGTCCTGGGGAGGGGACCCAGTACTTC. It specifies CASSLGPGEGTQYF.

This clonotype was counted ten times or more. This sequence joins TRBV7-6 and TRBJ1-1; D perhaps matches TRBD1 (5 bases). V was pared by 2 bases and J by 6 bases, with 10 bases between. The germline V gene has CDR1 SGHVS and CDR2 FNYEAQ. This CDR3 is built from 13 residues. The CDR3, as DNA: TGTGCCAGCAGCTTAACGGAAGGGGCTGAAGCTTTCTTT. Protein product: CASSLTEGAEAFF.

The sample holds a few counts of this clonotype. The chain combines TRBV19 with TRBJ2-2, with D unclear. The V end lost 2 bases, the J end lost 2 bases, and 9 bases lay between the germline ends. Germline V gene sequence: CDR1 LNHDA, CDR2 SQIVND (reference sequence). There are 15 residues in the CDR3. This CDR3 reads CASSISPSNTGELFF. The CDR3 DNA reads TGTGCCAGTAGTATATCTCCCAGCAACACCGGGGAGCTGTTTTTT.

This clonotype appeared many times. The chain uses TRBV3-1 and TRBJ1-4; the match to TRBD1 covers 10 bases. Looked up from germline, CDR1 is LGHDT and CDR2 is YNNKEL (reference sequence). V trimming: 5 bases; J trimming: 6 bases; junction bases outside the gene matches: 3. This CDR3 is 14 amino acids long. The CDR3 sequence: CASSETGGYEKLFF. CDR3 sequence (DNA): TGTGCCAGCAGCGAGACAGGGGGCTATGAAAAACTGTTTTTT. Combining the CDR3 with reference TRBV3-1 and TRBJ1-4 gives the whole variable domain DTAVSQTPKYLVTQMGNDKSIKCEQNLGHDTMYWYKQDSKKFLKIMFSYNNKELIINETVPNRFSPKSPDKAHLNLHINSLELGDSAVYFCASSETGGYEKLFFGSGTQLSVL.